These T cell receptor beta chains were read from a single sample in a study of blood T cells in healthy people across ages. TCRdb independently ran MiXCR on the 5' RACE reads; one entry per CDR3 protein. In the table there are hundreds of thousands of distinct CDR3 sequences, approximately 53% of which are singletons. Sequenced: blood. All receptors derive from a middle-aged man in good health. CDR3s include the opening cysteine and the closing phenylalanine or tryptophan. The D gene is left open where the match is weak. A clone size is listed for some rows: how often the clone was seen (once, few, many), or a class if it is expanded.

j_gene | v_gene | d_gene | abundance | CDR3nt | CDR3aa
TRBJ2-3 | TRBV20-1 | . | . | TGCAGTGCTAGAGGTATAGGATTGGTTACAGATACGCAGTATTTT | CSARGIGLVTDTQYF
TRBJ1-2 | TRBV14 | . | . | TGTGCCAGCAGCCAAGGGAACCGAGCCCATCCCTATGGCTACACCTTC | CASSQGNRAHPYGYTF
TRBJ2-1 | TRBV7-9 | . | . | TGTGCCAGCAGCCCGCAGCGGAATGAGCAGTTCTTC | CASSPQRNEQFF
TRBJ2-5 | TRBV29-1 | . | . | TGCAGCGTTGTTTTTCCGGGTGGGTCGGGGAAAGGTGAGCAGTACTTC | CSVVFPGGSGKGEQYF
TRBJ2-5 | TRBV29-1 | . | few | TGCAGCGTCGCCCAACCGGGGCTACAAGAGACCCAGTACTTC | CSVAQPGLQETQYF
TRBJ2-3 | TRBV12-5 | . | few | TGTGCTAGTGGCACCATATTGACAGGAAGGACAGATACGCAGTATTTT | CASGTILTGRTDTQYF
TRBJ2-3 | TRBV5-1 | TRBD2 | . | TGCGCCAGCAGCACAAGGACGAAAGCGGGATCGGTAGATACGCAGTATTTT | CASSTRTKAGSVDTQYF
TRBJ2-1 | TRBV7-2 | . | . | TGTGCCAGCAGCCGACCGGGACCATCCTACAATGAGCAGTTCTTC | CASSRPGPSYNEQFF
TRBJ2-2 | TRBV20-1 | . | . | TGCAGTGCTACGCGGGGGCAGACCGGGGAGCTGTTTTTT | CSATRGQTGELFF
TRBJ2-1 | TRBV12-3/TRBV12-4 | TRBD1 | . | TGTGCCAACCCACCCGAGGGACAGAAGGTACCTTTGATTCGTGCTGAGCAGTTCTTC | CANPPEGQKVPLIRAEQFF
TRBJ2-7 | TRBV6-1 | . | . | TGTGCCAGCAGTGGGGGTGCCCCAAGGTACGAGCAGTACTTC | CASSGGAPRYEQYF
TRBJ2-1 | TRBV27 | . | . | TGTGCCAGCAGACTAGGTCTTAATGAGCAGTTCTTC | CASRLGLNEQFF